What follows are 24 T cell receptor beta chains derived from one specimen sequenced in a study of blood T cell repertoires in COVID-19. Profiling relied on immunoSEQ multiplex PCR, and the TCRdb table lists in-frame clones only, not all of them. The data contain about 320,000 clones, roughly 90% of them seen just once; the ten biggest clones take up over 4%. Material for sequencing was PBMCs or T cells enriched from blood (not recorded which). Source of these receptors: a man aged 55 to 70 who had recovered from COVID-19.

This clone appeared a few times. This chain links TRBV19 with TRBJ1-3; 8 bases align to TRBD1. Germline V gene lookup returns CDR1 LNHDA and CDR2 SQIVND (reference sequence). This CDR3 region has 16 residues. J lost 8 bases, V lost 4 bases, and 13 bases had no gene match. Here the CDR3 reads CASSTWTGNKADTIYF. The DNA for the CDR3 is TGTGCCAGTAGTACTTGGACAGGGAACAAAGCGGACACCATATATTTT.

The CDR3 here is CASSLVPGSRGYTF. In DNA, the CDR3 is TGCGCCAGCAGCTTGGTTCCGGGGTCCCGCGGCTACACCTTC. The chain employs TRBV5-1 and TRBJ1-2; D not resolved. Trimming pared 0 bases from V and 8 bases from J, leaving 14 bases between. CDR1 is SGHRS and CDR2 is YFSETQ in the germline V gene. The CDR3 totals 14 residues.

The chain has TRBV6-2 or TRBV6-3 and TRBJ2-2; tentative D call: TRBD2 (6 bases). Trimming stripped 4 bases from V and 5 bases from J, with 23 bases between. Germline V gene sequence: CDR1 MNHEY, CDR2 SVGEGT. This CDR3 region has 18 residues. CDR3 sequence: CASSSPRLASKPTGELFF. CDR3 bases: TGTGCCAGCAGTTCCCCCCGTCTAGCGTCCAAGCCTACCGGGGAGCTGTTTTTT.

Turning to this clone: Other DNA sequences in this specimen translate into the identical CDR3. This chain links TRBV18 with TRBJ2-7; 7 nucleotides agree with TRBD1. V was clipped by 3 bases and J by 2 bases; unmatched bases: 4. Per germline, CDR1 KGHSH and CDR2 LQKENI. The CDR3 has 14 residues. For the CDR3, the DNA is TGTGCCAGCTCACCGCGACAGGGTACCTACGAGCAGTACTTC. Amino acids: CASSPRQGTYEQYF.

V gene TRBV6-5 combines with J gene TRBJ1-1; D not certain. V was cut by 4 bases and J by 7 bases, with 10 bases left in between. This CDR3 contains 12 residues. Germline V gene sequence: CDR1 MNHEY, CDR2 SVGAGI. This CDR3 is CASSLIPGEAFF. DNA of the CDR3: TGTGCCAGCAGTTTAATCCCAGGTGAAGCTTTCTTT.

V is TRBV9 and J is TRBJ2-3; 7 bases map to TRBD1. Germline V gives CDR1 SGDLS, CDR2 YYNGEE. The CDR3 spans 16 residues. With V trimmed by 2 bases and J by 2 bases, 8 bases remained unmatched. The CDR3 is CASSVDGQADTDTQYF. Written as DNA, the CDR3 is TGTGCCAGCAGCGTGGACGGACAGGCCGACACAGATACGCAGTATTTT.

The chain joins TRBV6-6 to TRBJ2-7, with 7 bases fitting TRBD2. The CDR3 has 16 residues. Trimming cost V 2 bases and J 0 bases; bases outside gene matches: 7. From germline, CDR1 is MNHNY and CDR2 SVGAGI (reference sequence). CDR3 sequence (DNA): TGTGCCAGCAGTTACAGTGGGGACTACCGCTCCTACGAGCAGTACTTC. It is translated as CASSYSGDYRSYEQYF.

The J gene is TRBJ2-5, the V gene TRBV5-4; 8 bases line up with TRBD2. The CDR3 totals 14 residues. Germline V gene lookup returns CDR1 SGHNT and CDR2 YYREEE (reference sequence). Germline trimming cut 2 bases from V and 2 bases from J; bases unmatched to any gene: 2. The DNA for the CDR3 is TGTGCCAGCAGCTTAAAGCGGGGGCAAGAGACCCAGTACTTC. Its translation is CASSLKRGQETQYF.

This sequence joins TRBV4-1 and TRBJ2-5; 10 bases agree with TRBD2. From germline, CDR1 is MGHRA and CDR2 YSYEKL. CDR3 length equals 19 residues. The junction had 12 bases not matched to a gene; V was cut back by 0 bases and J by 2 bases. The CDR3, as DNA: TGCGCCAGCAGCCAAGAAGTAGCTAGCGGGAGTAGCGTTCAAGAGACCCAGTACTTC. Translated, it gives CASSQEVASGSSVQETQYF.

The rearrangement uses TRBV5-1 and TRBJ2-7; D may be TRBD1 (6 bases). Trimming took off 6 bases at V and 5 bases at J, with 15 bases between the two ends. This CDR3 has 13 amino acids. Germline values: CDR1 SGHRS, CDR2 YFSETQ. The CDR3 loop is CASTVIGGDEQYF. The CDR3 DNA reads TGCGCCAGCACCGTGATTGGGGGCGACGAGCAGTACTTC.

V usage is TRBV19 and J usage is TRBJ2-6; D is uncertain. This CDR3 is 14 amino acids long. Germline CDR1 LNHDA, CDR2 SQIVND (reference sequence). V was pared by 1 base and J by 3 bases, with 4 bases between. For the CDR3, the DNA is TGTGCCAGTAGTATAGCCGGTGGGGCCAACGTCCTGACTTTC. Its protein product is CASSIAGGANVLTF.

In DNA form, the CDR3 reads TGTGCCACCAGCAGAGGGGGACTAGTTATCATCGAGCAGTTCTTC. It specifies CATSRGGLVIIEQFF. This chain connects TRBV15 to TRBJ2-1, with 8 bases that match TRBD2. The germline gives CDR1 LNHNV, CDR2 YYDKDF (reference sequence). Trimming took 1 base from V and 10 from J; bases not matched to a gene: 9. This CDR3 is 15 amino acids long.

V gene TRBV5-1 combines with J gene TRBJ2-1, with 8 bases that match TRBD1. The J segment lost 4 bases and the V segment lost 7 bases, leaving 7 bases of the junction unmatched. Germline loops: CDR1 SGHRS, CDR2 YFSETQ. This CDR3 is 14 amino acids long. The CDR3 loop is CASSPGQEYNEQFF. The CDR3 DNA reads TGCGCCAGCTCACCGGGACAGGAGTACAATGAGCAGTTCTTC.

This chain uses TRBV7-9 with TRBJ1-1; no firm D call. V shed 2 bases and J shed 0 bases, with 7 bases lying between them. The CDR3 is made up of 14 amino acids. The germline V gene encodes CDR1 SEHNR and CDR2 FQNEAQ (reference sequence). CDR3 bases: TGTGCCAGCAGCTTACGGGTTCTGAACACTGAAGCTTTCTTT. Translation: CASSLRVLNTEAFF.

The CDR3: CASSPGSGNTIYF. CDR3 nucleotides: TGTGCCAGCAGCCCCGGGTCTGGAAACACCATATATTTT. This chain connects TRBV5-6 to TRBJ1-3; no reliable D call. CDR3 length: 13 residues. Germline CDR1 reads SGHDT; CDR2 reads YYEEEE. Trimming removed 4 bases at V and 1 base at J, with 6 bases between.

V gene TRBV11-2 combines with J gene TRBJ2-5; tentatively, D is TRBD2 (6 bases). The V gene lost 5 bases and the J gene lost 3 bases, with 16 bases spanning the gap. This CDR3 has 15 amino acids. Looked up from germline, CDR1 is SGHAT and CDR2 is FQNNGV. The CDR3 DNA sequence: TGTGCCAGCAGCCTGGGAGGAGGTACGAAAGAGACCCAGTACTTC. The encoded protein is CASSLGGGTKETQYF.

This sequence joins TRBV6-5 and TRBJ1-2; 8 bases are shared with TRBD1. V trimming: 6 bases; J trimming: 6 bases; junction bases outside the gene matches: 12. This CDR3 region has 15 residues. Germline V gene sequence: CDR1 MNHEY, CDR2 SVGAGI. This chain's CDR3 is CASSHPRTGSDGYTF. The DNA for the CDR3 is TGTGCCAGCAGCCACCCCCGGACAGGGAGCGATGGCTACACCTTC.

The V call is TRBV7-2, the J call TRBJ2-1, with D tentatively TRBD2 (5 bases). V gave up 1 base and J gave up 3 bases, with 10 bases separating them. Looked up from germline, CDR1 is SGHTA and CDR2 is FQGNSA. CDR3 length equals 15 residues. CDR3 sequence (DNA): TGTGCCAGCAGCTTAGAGAGGGCGCGCTACAATGAGCAGTTCTTC. Its translation is CASSLERARYNEQFF.

The chain carries TRBV4-3 and TRBJ2-1; weak D call: TRBD1 (6 bases). The ends were cut back, 0 bases at V and 3 bases at J, with 9 bases in the middle. The CDR3 is 15 residues long. Germline loops: CDR1 LGHNA, CDR2 YSLEER. The CDR3: CASSQEGAVYNEQFF. In nucleotides, the CDR3 is TGCGCCAGCAGCCAAGAGGGGGCTGTCTACAATGAGCAGTTCTTC.

This clone was counted once. The chain combines TRBV13 with TRBJ1-1; D is possibly TRBD1 (6 bases). Trimming removed 5 bases at V and 10 bases at J, with 20 bases between. The V gene's germline CDR1 is PRHDT and CDR2 FYEKMQ (reference sequence). The CDR3 contains 14 residues. Written as DNA, the CDR3 is TGTGCCAGCAGCGAGAACCTCAGGGGTACCGGAGCTTTCTTT. Translated: CASSENLRGTGAFF.

The rearrangement joins TRBV2 to TRBJ2-2; 9 positions agree with TRBD1. CDR3 length: 14 amino acids. CDR1 and CDR2 from the germline V gene are SNHLY and FYNNEI. V dropped 6 bases and J dropped 4; count of bases not matched to a gene: 3. DNA for the CDR3: TGTGCCAGCAGACAGGGGGCAAGCACCGGGGAGCTGTTTTTT. Translating gives CASRQGASTGELFF.

The chain joins TRBV6-5 to TRBJ2-7; 9 positions match TRBD2. The CDR3 loop spans 15 amino acids. The ends lost 3 bases at V and 4 bases at J; junction bases unmatched: 7. Per the germline V gene, CDR1 is MNHEY and CDR2 is SVGAGI. The CDR3 region is CASSYSLAGPYEQYF. Here the CDR3 DNA reads TGTGCCAGCAGTTATAGCCTAGCGGGACCGTACGAGCAGTACTTC.

The chain is built from TRBV19 and TRBJ2-7; tentatively, D is TRBD1 (5 bases). The CDR3 covers 14 residues. V lost 5 bases to trimming and J lost 6 bases, with 17 bases between them. From germline, CDR1 is LNHDA and CDR2 SQIVND (reference sequence). CDR3 in amino acids: CASSLSTAYIEQYF. As DNA, the CDR3 is TGTGCCAGTAGTTTATCGACAGCTTATATCGAGCAGTACTTC.

The rearrangement joins TRBV5-1 to TRBJ2-7, with a weak D call TRBD2 (6 bases). Between the trimmed V and J ends, which lost 4 bases and 0 bases, there was a span of 11 bases. Germline V gives CDR1 SGHRS, CDR2 YFSETQ. CDR3 size: 14 residues. Here the CDR3 DNA reads TGCGCCAGCAGCGAGGACTACATCTCCTACGAGCAGTACTTC. It translates to CASSEDYISYEQYF. The variable domain in full, with the rest retrieved from reference TRBV5-1 and TRBJ2-7, is KAGVTQTPRYLIKTRGQQVTLSCSPISGHRSVSWYQQTPGQGLQFLFEYFSETQRNKGNFPGRFSGRQFSNSRSEMNVSTLELGDSALYLCASSEDYISYEQYFGPGTRLTVT.